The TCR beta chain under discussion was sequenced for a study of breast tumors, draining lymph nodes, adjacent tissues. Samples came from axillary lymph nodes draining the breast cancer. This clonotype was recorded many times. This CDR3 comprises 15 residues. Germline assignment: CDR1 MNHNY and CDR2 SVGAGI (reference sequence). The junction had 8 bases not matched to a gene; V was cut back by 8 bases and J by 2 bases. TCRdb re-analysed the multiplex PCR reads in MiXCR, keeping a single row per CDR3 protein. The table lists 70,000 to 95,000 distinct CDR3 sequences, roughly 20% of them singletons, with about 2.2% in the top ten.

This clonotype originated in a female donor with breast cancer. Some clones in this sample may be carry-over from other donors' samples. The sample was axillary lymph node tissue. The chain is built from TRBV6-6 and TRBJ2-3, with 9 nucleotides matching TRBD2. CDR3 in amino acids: CASLTSSGDTDTQYF. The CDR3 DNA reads TGTGCCAGCCTCACCTCTAGCGGGGACACAGATACGCAGTATTTT.